The clone carrying this TCR beta chain was counted once. The antigen is not known. The germline V gene has CDR1 MGHRA and CDR2 YSYEKL. The CDR3 spans 14 residues. Trimming cost V 0 bases and J 8 bases, with 10 bases left between them. These data originate in a study of T cell repertoires in cytomegalovirus infection. As for the study in general: A matching HLA type, together with CMV infection, was signaled by public TCR beta signatures. Broader study findings: HLA-C-restricted, CMV-specific TCR beta clonotypes were dominant ex vivo.

TCRdb re-derived calls from the reads in MiXCR, one entry per CDR3 protein. The table includes about 83,000 distinct CDR3 sequences, about 45% detected once. This TCR was recovered from a human donor in good health (CMV status not recorded). Some clones in this sample may be carry-over from other donors' samples. The sample was CD8+ T cells from cultured PBMCs, taken from culture after CMV antigen stimulation. The V and J genes are TRBV4-1 and TRBJ2-2, with D possibly TRBD2 on 5 matching bases. Written as DNA, the CDR3 is TGCGCCAGCAGCCAAGATCCGGGAAGAGGGGAGCTGTTTTTT. Residues: CASSQDPGRGELFF.